A single T cell receptor (beta chain) is shown here with its context. This clonotype was observed a handful of times. Its antigen remains unidentified. The input lacks base qualities; no much larger clone sits a single base away. Measured from the cysteine to the phenylalanine, the CDR3 is 16 residues long. Just the 48-base CDR3 DNA is kept, in frame starting at base 1. The CDR1 and CDR2 encoded by the germline V gene are SGHRS and YFSETQ. V loses 2 bases of germline sequence and J loses 0 bases, and the interval between the two ends is 14 bases. The source of the sample is a study of blood T cells in healthy people across ages (dated by TCRdb to the mid-2010s). About the full investigation: In model experiments, roughly one uniquely barcoded TCR beta cDNA molecule per two T cells was captured by template switching. To track age-related changes in TCR beta repertoire diversity, the study relied on deep sequencing normalized with unique cDNA molecular identifiers. The study analyzed two additional independent replicas of 1 million unique cDNA reads from the same blood draw for two donors, one aged 18 to 29 and one aged 80 or older. Donors were grouped into four age groups: young (average about 15 years), middle-aged (39), aged (around 62) and long-lived (around 80). Overall results and qualifications from the work: Because profiling used bulk unsorted PBMCs, naive and antigen-experienced compartments could not be compared conclusively. Observed TCR beta diversity correlated strongly with the percentage of naive T cells measured by flow cytometry. Observed TCR beta diversity per million T cells fell roughly linearly with age, and a significant reduction was already apparent by age about 38. Donor CMV infection status was unknown, potentially confounding age-related changes in expanded clonotypes. The long-lived group showed more naive CD4+ T cells, fewer expanded clones and increased TCR diversity than the aged group, suggesting age selection. Total diversity estimates from one million sequenced T cells were considered lower bounds and underestimates.

The library was obtained by 5' RACE. The sequencer was an Illumina HiSeq 2500. A second PCR of roughly 7 to 12 cycles was performed with a sample-barcoded 5' primer and a J-beta primer mix. A template-switch 5' adaptor carrying 12 random nucleotides introduced a unique molecular identifier onto each TCR beta cDNA molecule. Each sample yielded at least 2.5 million CDR3-containing paired-end reads. All of the RNA was converted into first-strand cDNA using the Mint cDNA synthesis kit, with a TRBC-specific oligonucleotide serving as the primer. Following uracil-DNA glycosylase treatment, a first 18-cycle PCR with universal primers M1SS and BC2_uni_R was performed on all cDNA. The study's own analysis went as follows. Each sample was normalized by randomly selecting 1 million high-quality reads, each carrying a distinct molecular identifier. Reads with shared molecular identifiers were discarded instead of being binned into consensus sequences. CDR3 identification, clonotype clustering and error correction used MiTCR with a Q25 quality threshold and the strictest error-elimination algorithm. A nonparametric unseen species model with Euler transformation was used to estimate lower-bound total TCR beta diversity. Through fastp at Q25 and MiXCR, TCRdb rebuilt clones from the public reads, retaining in-frame beta chains. Under each unique CDR3 protein, matching rows form one entry showing the most common genes and DNA. Clone size and V and J calls follow TCRdb, not the original study. For this sample there are 600,000 to 1,000,000 distinct CDR3 sequences; around 25% appear just once. Roughly 3.5% of the sample is taken by the ten largest.

Systemically healthy Caucasian individuals from Russia, approximately 39 in total and aged roughly 6 to 100 years, were included as donors. Each donor gave around 9.8 milliliters of peripheral blood, collected into EDTA-treated Vacutainer tubes. Ficoll-Paque density-gradient centrifugation was used to isolate PBMCs, with at least 6.5 million per sample. Trizol reagent was used to extract total RNA from PBMCs, with at least 6 micrograms per sample. Naive CD45RAhigh/CD27high T cell percentages were measured by flow cytometry on a PBMC aliquot from every donor. A further study also used this sample, focusing on T cells of mothers and their children. Reported in the second study: Nine systemically healthy Caucasian individuals, comprising three mothers and their six children, were included as donors. cDNA synthesis consumed the entire amount of extracted RNA, loaded at around 1.5 ug RNA in each 15 ul reaction. In the second PCR, the M1S primer added sample barcodes and 2-4 random nucleotides. More than 8 million TCR beta CDR3 reads were obtained from each mother, and roughly 3 million reads were obtained from each child. In both related and unrelated pairs, thymic selection shapes the output of TCR recombination in a similar way, with inherited differences having only a minor effect. Normalized repertoire overlap was always slightly but never significantly higher in related than unrelated mother-child pairs. With a sensitivity of about 100 clones per million clonotypes, no persistent microchimeric T cell clones were detected. To look for features that set related mother-child pairs apart from unrelated individuals, the researchers ran deep NGS to compare the TCR beta repertoires of mothers and children. Mothers averaged roughly 40 +/- 4 years of age and children averaged around 10 +/- 4 years. After adapter ligation with NEBNext reagents, the libraries were sequenced on Illumina HiSeq 2000 with 100+100 nt paired-end reads. To prevent cross-contamination, the mother and child libraries were prepared a month apart and were sequenced in separate runs. Each donor had between roughly 500,000 and 2,200,000 distinct TCR beta clonotypes identified. Naive TCR beta clonotypes were estimated from low-frequency clonotypes matched to each donor's FACS-determined naive share, without sorting.

The sample taken for sequencing was blood. The rearrangement combines TRBV5-1 with TRBJ2-5; the D segment might be TRBD1 or TRBD2, since each matches 5 bases. This sequence was found in a boy between 10 and 17 years old in good health. The CDR3 region: CASSFTGTAYQETQYF. The DNA sequence is TGCGCCAGCAGCTTTACTGGGACCGCGTACCAAGAGACCCAGTACTTC.